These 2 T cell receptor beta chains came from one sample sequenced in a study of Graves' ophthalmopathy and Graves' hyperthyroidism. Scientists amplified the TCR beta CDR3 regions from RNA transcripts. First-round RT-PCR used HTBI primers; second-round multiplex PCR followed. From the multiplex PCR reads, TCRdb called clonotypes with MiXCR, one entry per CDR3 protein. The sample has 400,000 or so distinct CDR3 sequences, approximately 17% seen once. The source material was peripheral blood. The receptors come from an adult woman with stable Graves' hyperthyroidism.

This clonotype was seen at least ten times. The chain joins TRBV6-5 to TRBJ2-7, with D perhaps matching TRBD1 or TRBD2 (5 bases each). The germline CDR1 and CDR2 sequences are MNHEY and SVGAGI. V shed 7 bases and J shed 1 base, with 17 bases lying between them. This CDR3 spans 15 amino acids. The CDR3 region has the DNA TGTGCCAGCACTTGGGGCGCTAGCAGATCCTACGAGCAGTACTTC. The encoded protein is CASTWGASRSYEQYF.

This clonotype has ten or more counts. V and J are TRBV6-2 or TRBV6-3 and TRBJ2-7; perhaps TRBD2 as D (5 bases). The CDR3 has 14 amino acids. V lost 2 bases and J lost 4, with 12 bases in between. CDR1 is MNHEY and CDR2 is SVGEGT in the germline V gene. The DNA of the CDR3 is TGTGCCAGCAGTTACCGGGATGGGCTTTACGAGCAGTACTTC. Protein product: CASSYRDGLYEQYF.